This T cell receptor (beta chain) was recovered during a study of blood T cell repertoires in COVID-19 (dated by TCRdb to the early 2020s). With regard to the full study: Samples from collaborators originated in the United States, Italy and Spain and spanned both the acute and convalescent phases of COVID-19. HLA class I and class II types, where available, came from metadata supplied by the sample provider rather than from assay-based typing. Samples were obtained from the ongoing ImmuneRACE study (first 160 participants) and from approximately 1,200 subjects provided by 6 global collaborators. Sample metadata almost always included a de-identified subject ID, COVID-19 status, age in years and sex. The material from the prospective study consisted of cDNA or gDNA derived from T cells, B-cell-depleted T cells, or PBMCs. Subjects who had been exposed to COVID-19, were actively infected with it, or had recovered from it provided the deeply sampled blood TCRbeta repertoires that made up the dataset. The repertoires were released in a freely available public database intended as a resource for research on the immune response to SARS-CoV-2.

Whole blood was collected in K2EDTA tubes by collaborating institutions according to the institutions' own protocols. For TCRbeta analysis, collaborator samples were shipped as frozen whole blood, as isolated PBMCs, or as DNA extracted from either sample type. TCRbeta CDR3 regions were amplified from genomic DNA by means of the immunoSEQ Assay, a bias-controlled multiplex PCR. Per the source publication's procedure: The number of nucleated cells in each sample was estimated from the amplification of reference gene primers within the assay. To quantify the absolute abundance of each unique TCRbeta CDR3 rearrangement, sequence reads were collapsed and filtered. Productive Simpson clonality was computed per sample as the square root of Simpson's diversity index over productive rearrangements. TCRdb obtained this table from immuneACCESS and retained in-frame rearrangements with V and J assigned. These tables miss some clones; where compared with another copy, unresolved V genes account for less than half of the shortfall, and the remainder is unexplained. That table furnishes V, J and clone size, whereas the DNA furnished D and trimming. This sample comprises 30,000 to 40,000 clones, approximately 86% of them detected only once. The biggest ten clones account for approximately 2% of the sample.

Broader findings and caveats from the paper: The quantity of clinical and demographic metadata differed by source and by participant and was supplied without curation.

On this clone: It lacks a known antigen. No base quality information exists; no much larger clone differs at one position.

The receptor's source is a man over 45 with active or convalescent COVID-19. Sequenced sample: peripheral blood.

The CDR3 protein sequence reads: CASSSPPAGQPQHF. The DNA is as follows: TGTGCCAGCAGTTCCCCCCCGGCGGGTCAGCCCCAGCATTTT. This sequence uses TRBV28 and TRBJ1-5; there is no confident call for the D gene. Based on the germline V gene, the CDR1 and CDR2 sequences are MDHEN and SYDVKM. The CDR3 runs 14 residues from the cysteine to the phenylalanine. The sequence is cut down to CDR3 DNA, 42 bases in frame from base 1. V loses 4 bases, J loses 6 bases, and the germline ends lie 13 bases apart.